The present TCR beta chain was sequenced within a study of shared clonotypes between healthy human individuals (dated by TCRdb to 2020 to 2022). A note on the overall study: The cohort included three men and a couple of women between 18 and 49 years of age. For each donor, CD4 naive and CD4 memory were each run on three plates, CD8 naive on two plates, and CD8 memory on one plate. To estimate repertoire size and how much clonotypes are shared between individuals, the study performed deep sequencing of blood TCR repertoires from about five healthy adults. To increase sequencing depth and limit assay-specific biases, TCR repertoire library preparation and sequencing were carried out by different laboratories using diverse techniques. Per donor, leukapheresis produced somewhere between about 0.9 and 9.5 billion PBMCs.

Healthy HIV-negative adults with no recently reported acute infections or vaccinations were included as donors. Only Caucasian adults living in Nashville, Tennessee, USA were represented among the donors. CD4+ T cells were enriched through magnetic negative selection, after which naive cells were positively selected on CD45RA and the remaining negative fraction served as the memory subset. Blood was obtained by leukapheresis, after which PBMCs were separated by Ficoll-Histopaque density gradient centrifugation and cryopreserved in liquid nitrogen vapor phase. Purity and quantity of every magnetically sorted T cell population were checked by analytical flow cytometry. Genomic DNA was isolated from each sorted fraction and quantified by UV absorbance on a Nanodrop 2000c. Overall results and qualifications from the work: Because the study included only a small number of donors, the genetic and exposure-history diversity represented was limited. About 5% of naive CD4, 3.5% of naive CD8, about 2.1% of memory CD4, and 0.4% of memory CD8 clonotypes were shared across a handful of donors. Naive subsets generally had larger estimated clonotype richness than memory subsets did. Based on pairwise subsampling, the degree of clonotype sharing among donors was expected to be affected by sequencing depth. Clonotypes shared by all four sorted-subset donors showed higher generation probabilities than non-shared clonotypes. Incomplete sequencing was indicated by rarefaction of sorted-subset datasets, despite the large sequencing depth. Only blood was sampled, and tissue TCR repertoires likely differ from those in blood.

TCR CDR3 regions were amplified from genomic DNA by multiplex PCR using the deep immunoSEQ assay. Genomic DNA extracted from each cell subset was distributed evenly over all wells of several immunoSEQ 96-well plates, and each plate served as one replicate. For sorted subsets, 200 to 250 ng of genomic DNA, equivalent to some 33,000 T cell genomes, went into each replicate PCR. Purified libraries were quantified with a Qubit 3.0 fluorometer, sized on a Bioanalyzer 2100, and re-quantified with the KAPA Library Quantification kit. Every immunoSEQ 96-well plate was sequenced on a separate single-read 150-cycle Illumina NextSeq 550 flow cell. In the authors' own workflow: Because the immunoSEQ output included only junctional sequences and no quality scores, the filtering could not be the same as the filtering used for full-length reads. Sequences were annotated with PyIR, a Python wrapper for IgBLAST v1.9, and V/J genes and CDR3 were assigned using IMGT germline references. Reads were removed for weak V/J assignments (E-value above 1e-6), missing CDR3, stop codons, out-of-frame junctions, or ambiguous translated residues. V3J clonotypes were defined as sequences sharing the same inferred V gene, J gene, and CDR3 amino acid sequence. To compute the percentage overlap between repertoires, the number of shared unique clonotypes was divided by the size of the smaller repertoire. Richness of each repertoire was evaluated using RTK rarefaction, the Chao1 estimator, and Recon v2.1 estimates of unobserved clonotypes. Generation probabilities were computed with OLGA for all TCRbeta clonotypes obtained by the gDNA method from a few donors. Here the immuneACCESS table is served through TCRdb, limited to in-frame sequences with V and J called. Missing clones are a known gap in these copies; in checked studies unresolved V genes cover under half, and the rest lacks a known reason. Clonal size and the V and J genes are those of that table, whereas D and trimming came from the DNA. This sample lists approximately 2.5 million clones; roughly 92% were detected once. About 0.13% of the sample rests with the top ten.

This clone showed up just a few times. Its antigen has not been determined. No base-level quality is on record; no much larger clone is a single base apart. The specimen sequenced was naive CD4+ T cells sorted from blood. The cell subset or site label of this sample denotes: CD45RA+ positively selected. This clonotype was obtained from a young man in good health.

The nucleotide sequence is given as TGTGCCTGGAGTCCTATCGGAGGCAATCAGCCCCAGCATTTT. Its protein reads: CAWSPIGGNQPQHF. The sequence is built from TRBV30 and TRBJ1-5; the D gene assignment is ambiguous. The CDR3 runs 14 residues from the cysteine to the phenylalanine. The DNA shown is the 42-base CDR3, in frame from base 1. At the junction V is shortened by 2 bases and J by 2 bases, with 10 bases in between. Taken from the germline V gene (reference sequence), the CDR1 and CDR2 loops are GTSNPN and SVGIG.